These 26 T cell receptor beta chains originate from one sample sequenced in a study of early T cells in non-severe SARS-CoV-2 infection. From the 5' RACE reads, TCRdb called clonotypes with MiXCR, one entry per CDR3 protein. The profile covers about 110,000 distinct CDR3 sequences, with about 12% appearing a single time and around 3% taken by the ten largest. Sequenced input: whole blood. Receptors originate from an adult who was a healthcare worker with PCR-confirmed SARS-CoV-2 infection or an uninfected control (not recorded which).

The CDR3 sequence is CSAGLGLETQYF. Written as DNA, the CDR3 is TGCAGTGCCGGATTGGGGCTCGAGACCCAGTACTTC. This chain links TRBV20-1 with TRBJ2-5; tentatively, D is TRBD1 (5 bases). The length of the CDR3 is 12 residues. V lost 6 bases and J 5 bases, leaving 13 bases between the germline ends. The V gene's germline CDR1 is DFQATT and CDR2 SNEGSKA (reference sequence).

Ten or more counts support this clonotype. V and J are TRBV28 and TRBJ2-5; 11 bases are shared with TRBD2. J was trimmed by 5 bases and V by 5 bases; bases with no gene match: 7. Germline CDR1 is MDHEN and CDR2 is SYDVKM. CDR3 length equals 15 residues. This CDR3 reads CASSPTSGASETQYF. The CDR3 DNA is TGTGCCAGCAGTCCGACTAGCGGGGCTTCTGAGACCCAGTACTTC.

This clonotype was detected only a few times. The V call is TRBV10-1, the J call TRBJ2-2; TRBD2 might be the D (6 bases). Germline V CDR1 and CDR2: WNHNN, SYGVQD (reference sequence). The CDR3 length is 15 residues. Trimming stripped 6 bases from V and 4 bases from J, with 15 bases between. The CDR3 DNA sequence: TGCGCCAGCAGCCCGTCGGGGAGGAGCACCGGGGAGCTGTTTTTT. Protein product: CASSPSGRSTGELFF.

This clonotype was detected a few times. The chain uses TRBV28 and TRBJ2-7; 10 nucleotides line up with TRBD1. Germline CDR1 is MDHEN and CDR2 is SYDVKM. The length of the CDR3 is 14 residues. J was trimmed by 2 bases and V by 6 bases; bases with no gene match: 4. CDR3 region: CASRTGTGAYEQYF. The DNA for the CDR3 is TGTGCCAGCAGGACCGGGACAGGGGCCTACGAGCAGTACTTC. The variable domain in full, with the rest retrieved from reference TRBV28 and TRBJ2-7, is DVKVTQSSRYLVKRTGEKVFLECVQDMDHENMFWYRQDPGLGLRLIYFSYDVKMKEKGDIPEGYSVSREKKERFSLILESASTNQTSMYLCASRTGTGAYEQYFGPGTRLTVT.

This clonotype was observed many times. The J gene is TRBJ2-5, the V gene TRBV20-1, with D possibly being TRBD2 (5 bases). The CDR3 totals 15 residues. The germline gives CDR1 DFQATT, CDR2 SNEGSKA (reference sequence). V was trimmed by 4 bases and J by 3 bases, leaving 18 bases between them. CDR3 in DNA: TGCAGTGCTACCCCAATAGTTCTAGCCAAAGAGACCCAGTACTTC. This translates into CSATPIVLAKETQYF.

This chain connects TRBV6-5 to TRBJ1-1; 7 nucleotides agree with TRBD1. The CDR3 is made up of 16 amino acids. V lost 6 bases and J lost 0; bases outside the gene matches: 10. Germline values: CDR1 MNHEY, CDR2 SVGAGI. The CDR3: CASRQSRQGVNTEAFF. Here the CDR3 DNA reads TGTGCCAGCAGGCAGAGCCGTCAGGGGGTGAACACTGAAGCTTTCTTT.

J is TRBJ1-1 and V is TRBV7-6; D unclear. The germline gives CDR1 SGHVS, CDR2 FNYEAQ. CDR3 length: 13 amino acids. Trimming left V 4 bases short and J 6 bases short, with 12 bases between. CDR3 DNA: TGTGCCAGCAGCTGGGTGGGAGCCCCTGAAGCTTTCTTT. Its translation is CASSWVGAPEAFF.

This clonotype was seen more than once but under ten times. The CDR3 end shows no conserved phenylalanine or tryptophan, and so a read error is likely. The chain combines TRBV7-2 with TRBJ2-1; the D gene is possibly TRBD2 (5 bases). The CDR3 totals 14 residues. Germline V CDR1 and CDR2: SGHTA, FQGNSA. Trimming stripped 1 base from V and 4 bases from J, with 8 bases between. CDR3 protein: CASSLGTSYNEQFV. DNA for the CDR3: TGTGCCAGCAGCTTAGGGACTTCTTACAATGAGCAGTTCGTC.

This clonotype was seen a handful of times. The chain has TRBV12-3 or TRBV12-4 and TRBJ1-5; the D gene is possibly TRBD1 (5 bases). V was cut by 4 bases and J by 7 bases, with 14 bases left in between. The CDR3 extends over 14 amino acids. The CDR3 is CASSWAQGVQPQHF. In nucleotides, the CDR3 is TGTGCCAGCAGTTGGGCCCAGGGTGTACAGCCCCAGCATTTT.

This chain's CDR3 is CASSPFLSVYGTEAFF. In DNA form, the CDR3 reads TGTGCCAGCAGCCCCTTCCTCTCCGTCTACGGCACTGAAGCTTTCTTT. The rearrangement joins TRBV6-5 to TRBJ1-1; unclear D gene. This CDR3 contains 16 residues. V dropped 6 bases and J dropped 4 bases, with 21 bases sitting between them. Germline V lookup: CDR1 MNHEY, CDR2 SVGAGI.

The gene calls are TRBV20-1 and TRBJ2-1, with 11 positions matching TRBD2. From germline, CDR1 is DFQATT and CDR2 SNEGSKA (reference sequence). J was trimmed by 10 bases and V by 2 bases; bases with no gene match: 7. This CDR3 has 14 residues. The CDR3 sequence is CSARSGLAAGEQFF. In nucleotides, the CDR3 is TGCAGTGCTAGATCGGGACTAGCGGCGGGAGAGCAGTTCTTC.

This clonotype was seen repeatedly, ten times or more. The chain couples TRBV11-2 to TRBJ1-3; 7 nucleotides agree with TRBD1. Germline V gene sequence: CDR1 SGHAT, CDR2 FQNNGV. The CDR3 totals 16 residues. Germline trimming cut 1 base from V and 5 bases from J; bases unmatched to any gene: 8. CDR3 sequence reads: CASSLGLGTERNTIYF. CDR3 DNA sequence: TGTGCCAGCAGCTTAGGGCTCGGGACAGAGCGAAACACCATATATTTT.

CDR3 protein: CASSLLTTGGYEQYF. The CDR3 bases are TGTGCCAGCAGTTTATTAACCACCGGCGGGTACGAGCAGTACTTC. The V and J genes are TRBV27 and TRBJ2-7, with D possibly being TRBD2 (5 bases). CDR1 MNHEY and CDR2 SMNVEV come from the germline V gene (reference sequence). The CDR3 is 15 amino acids. V shed 1 base and J shed 4 bases, with 14 bases lying between them.

Only a few counts were recorded for this clonotype. This sequence joins TRBV12-3 or TRBV12-4 and TRBJ2-1; D assignment may be TRBD1 or TRBD2 (5 bases each). V was cut by 6 bases and J by 0 bases, with 15 bases left in between. CDR3 length equals 16 residues. The DNA for the CDR3 is TGTGCCAGCAGCCCTTTGGGGGTTAGCTCCTACAATGAGCAGTTCTTC. Amino acids: CASSPLGVSSYNEQFF.

The CDR3 reads CASSYPPVGGFPDTQYF. The CDR3 nucleotides read TGTGCCAGCAGTTACCCCCCGGTCGGGGGATTCCCAGATACGCAGTATTTT. This rearrangement joins TRBV6-2 or TRBV6-3 to TRBJ2-3; TRBD2 might be the D (6 bases). Germline CDR1 MNHEY, CDR2 SVGEGT. Trimming took 2 bases from V and 4 from J, leaving 19 bases between them. The CDR3 loop spans 17 amino acids.

This clonotype appeared many times. The genes are TRBV6-2 or TRBV6-3 and TRBJ2-1; TRBD2 matches at 10 bases. After removal of 7 bases from V and 8 bases from J, the junction contained 14 bases not matched to a gene. Germline assignment: CDR1 MNHEY and CDR2 SVGEGT. This CDR3 region has 16 residues. CDR3 sequence: CASKGLAGADSHEQFF. CDR3 DNA: TGTGCCAGCAAAGGTCTAGCGGGGGCCGACAGTCATGAGCAGTTCTTC.

The chain is built from TRBV6-5 and TRBJ2-3, with 10 positions matching TRBD2. The CDR3 is 16 residues long. Germline CDR1 is MNHEY and CDR2 is SVGAGI. Trimming cost V 4 bases and J 2 bases; bases outside gene matches: 6. CDR3 sequence reads: CASSLPAGGPTDTQYF. As DNA, the CDR3 is TGTGCCAGCAGTTTGCCAGCGGGGGGGCCCACAGATACGCAGTATTTT.

A few counts support this clonotype. This rearrangement joins TRBV12-3 or TRBV12-4 to TRBJ1-4; possibly TRBD1 for D (5 bases). The CDR3 spans 14 residues. V was cut by 4 bases and J by 8 bases, with 14 bases left in between. CDR3 region: CASSSQVTEEKLFF. The DNA for the CDR3 is TGTGCCAGCAGTTCACAGGTTACGGAAGAAAAACTGTTTTTT.

The gene calls are TRBV24-1 and TRBJ2-1, with 10 bases lining up with TRBD2. The V gene end was trimmed by 4 bases and the J gene end by 2 bases; junction bases not matched to a gene: 7. In germline, CDR1 is KGHDR, CDR2 SFDVKD. The CDR3 contains 17 residues. The CDR3 coding sequence is TGTGCCACCAGTGAACTAGCGGGAAGCGGAACCTACAATGAGCAGTTCTTC. Amino acids: CATSELAGSGTYNEQFF.

This clonotype was observed a handful of times. J is TRBJ1-2 and V is TRBV9; no clear D. The CDR3 is made up of 14 amino acids. Germline loops: CDR1 SGDLS, CDR2 YYNGEE. The ends were cut back, 4 bases at V and 2 bases at J, with 12 bases in the middle. In DNA, the CDR3 is TGTGCCAGCAGCCCCCGAGGAGGGAACTATGGCTACACCTTC. It is translated as CASSPRGGNYGYTF.

There are many counts of this clonotype. The chain joins TRBV12-3 or TRBV12-4 to TRBJ1-6; D perhaps matches TRBD1 (6 bases). This CDR3 has 12 residues. V dropped 10 bases and J dropped 10 bases, with 14 bases sitting between them. CDR3 region: CATRRGYSPLHF. Written as DNA, the CDR3 is TGTGCCACCCGGAGGGGGTACTCACCCCTCCACTTT.

This clonotype was seen only a few times. The genes are TRBV5-1 and TRBJ2-7; D gene unclear. Per the germline V gene, CDR1 is SGHRS and CDR2 is YFSETQ. The CDR3 spans 13 residues. V was cut by 3 bases and J by 0 bases, with 7 bases left in between. CDR3 region: CASSSRNSYEQYF. CDR3 DNA: TGCGCCAGCAGCTCCCGCAACTCCTACGAGCAGTACTTC.

The chain couples TRBV23-1 to TRBJ2-5; D might be TRBD1 or TRBD2, each matching 5 bases. TRBV23-1 carries the ORF label, with uncertain function. This CDR3 comprises 15 residues. V shed 4 bases and J shed 3 bases, with 15 bases lying between them. The CDR3 spells CASSPRQRTKETQYF. CDR3 sequence (DNA): TGCGCCAGCAGTCCCAGACAGCGGACCAAAGAGACCCAGTACTTC.

The chain carries TRBV10-1 and TRBJ1-6; possible D gene TRBD1, 6 bases. Germline V gene data show CDR1 as WNHNN and CDR2 as SYGVQD (reference sequence). V lost 2 bases, J lost 8 bases, and 7 bases lay in between. The CDR3 sequence is 13 residues long. The CDR3 DNA reads as TGCGCCAGCAGTGAGCGGACAGATTCACCCCTCCACTTT. Its protein product is CASSERTDSPLHF.

J is TRBJ1-1 and V is TRBV9, with 9 bases matching TRBD1. J lost 0 bases, V lost 2 bases, and 5 bases had no gene match. There are 16 residues in the CDR3. The germline CDR1 and CDR2 sequences are SGDLS and YYNGEE. This chain's CDR3 is CASSVVQGAMNTEAFF. As DNA, the CDR3 is TGTGCCAGCAGCGTTGTACAGGGGGCAATGAACACTGAAGCTTTCTTT.

This clonotype was observed at least ten times. The V call is TRBV5-1, the J call TRBJ2-3, with TRBD2 matching 10 bases. CDR1 SGHRS and CDR2 YFSETQ come from the germline V gene. CDR3 size: 15 residues. Trimming cost V 2 bases and J 5 bases; bases outside gene matches: 5. This CDR3 reads CASSLAGGPGDTQYF. CDR3 DNA sequence: TGCGCCAGCAGCTTAGCGGGGGGGCCGGGAGATACGCAGTATTTT.